These 29 T cell receptor beta chains share one sample of origin, sequenced in a study of type 1 and type 2 diabetes patients (dated by TCRdb to the mid-2010s). Sequencing was carried out with an Illumina MiSeq. Genomic DNA from sorted T cell subsets was used as template for TCRbeta CDR3 amplification. The TCRbeta CDR3 region was amplified by multiplex PCR with 30 forward and 13 reverse primers. The raw public data were reprocessed by TCRdb itself: fastp quality trimming at Q25, MiXCR clonotype calling, in-frame beta chains only. Entries are consolidated by CDR3 protein sequence, retaining the most common genes and DNA. The sample table contains fewer than 350,000 distinct CDR3 sequences; only one count was recorded for over 45% of them. About 13% of the sample is in the top ten clones. Specimen: peripheral blood mononuclear cells (PBMCs). Every receptor here comes from a man aged 18-30 years with type 2 diabetes.

There are many counts of this clonotype. The chain recombines TRBV20-1 with TRBJ2-7; the D is unclear. V lost 6 bases to trimming and J lost 7 bases, with 10 bases between them. Germline CDR1 reads DFQATT; CDR2 reads SNEGSKA (reference sequence). This CDR3 region has 10 residues. The CDR3 region has the DNA TGCAGTGCGCCCCAGTTGGAGCAGTACTTC. It translates to CSAPQLEQYF.

This clonotype showed up many times. The chain joins TRBV11-2 to TRBJ2-1; 8 bases align to TRBD2. The CDR3 length is 15 residues. Per germline, CDR1 SGHAT and CDR2 FQNNGV. Germline trimming cut 5 bases from V and 8 bases from J; bases unmatched to any gene: 11. The CDR3 region has the DNA TGTGCCAGCAGCCCGATCGGCACTAGCGGCGATGAGCAGTTCTTC. As protein: CASSPIGTSGDEQFF.

The chain recombines TRBV5-1 with TRBJ1-6, with D perhaps matching TRBD1 (5 bases). This CDR3 has 15 amino acids. Per germline, CDR1 SGHRS and CDR2 YFSETQ. V was trimmed by 0 bases and J by 9 bases, leaving 13 bases between them. The DNA of the CDR3 is TGCGCCAGCAGCTTGGTAGGAGGGGAGGGTTCACCCCTCCACTTT. It is translated as CASSLVGGEGSPLHF.

Remarks on this clonotype: The CDR3 carries no conserved terminal phenylalanine or tryptophan, so it likely arises from a read error. The chain has TRBV24-1 and TRBJ2-1; 8 nucleotides line up with TRBD1. Germline trimming cut 10 bases from V and 0 bases from J; bases unmatched to any gene: 7. The V gene's germline CDR1 is KGHDR and CDR2 SFDVKD. This CDR3 spans 15 amino acids. CDR3 bases: TGTGCCACTCGACAGGGGACACTCTCCTACAATGAGCAGTTCTCC. Translated: CATRQGTLSYNEQFS.

CDR3 nucleotide sequence: TGTGCCAGCAGGAGGGTTACTAGCGAGGAGCAAGATACGCAGTATTTT. Translating gives CASRRVTSEEQDTQYF. The rearrangement uses TRBV12-3 or TRBV12-4 and TRBJ2-3; 7 nucleotides align to TRBD2. This CDR3 is 16 amino acids long. The ends lost 6 bases at V and 5 bases at J; junction bases unmatched: 14.

V usage is TRBV12-3 or TRBV12-4 and J usage is TRBJ2-7, with 7 bases aligning to TRBD1. The ends lost 2 bases at V and 7 bases at J; junction bases unmatched: 26. The CDR3 contains 20 residues. DNA for the CDR3: TGTGCCAGCAGTTTATCGGCGCGACAGGGTGAACCTATCTCCTACAATGAGCAGTACTTC. Its protein product is CASSLSARQGEPISYNEQYF.

In its sample, this clonotype was seen many times. This chain uses TRBV6-6 with TRBJ2-7; D is unclear. Trimming took 2 bases from V and 3 from J, leaving 14 bases between them. Per the germline V gene, CDR1 is MNHNY and CDR2 is SVGAGI (reference sequence). CDR3 length: 15 amino acids. The CDR3 DNA follows: TGTGCCAGCAGTTACACCGCTCGACCCCTCTACGAGCAGTACTTC. Its translation: CASSYTARPLYEQYF.

In nucleotides, the CDR3 is TGCAGCCAAAGGGGGTACAATGAGCAGTTCTTC. It translates to CSQRGYNEQFF. The chain combines TRBV20-1 with TRBJ2-1, with D maybe TRBD1 (6 bases). The CDR3 runs 11 residues. CDR1 and CDR2 from the germline V gene are DFQATT and SNEGSKA (reference sequence).

V is TRBV6-1 and J is TRBJ1-1; D is uncertain. The V gene lost 9 bases and the J gene lost 7 bases, with 18 bases spanning the gap. This CDR3 is built from 13 residues. The germline V gene encodes CDR1 MNHNS and CDR2 SASEGT. The chain's CDR3 is CASTMPGDFEAFF. In DNA, the CDR3 is TGTGCCAGTACCATGCCAGGCGACTTTGAAGCTTTCTTT.

This clonotype appeared a few times. V usage is TRBV12-3 or TRBV12-4 and J usage is TRBJ1-2, with 7 bases aligning to TRBD1. V dropped 2 bases and J dropped 7; count of bases not matched to a gene: 4. The CDR3 covers 13 residues. The CDR3 bases are TGTGCCAGCAGTTTAAGGGGGCAGGGTGGCTACACCTTC. Its translation: CASSLRGQGGYTF.

As for this clonotype: This could be a read error, since a much larger clone is one nucleotide away. The chain links TRBV2 to TRBJ2-7; no clear D. This CDR3 is 14 amino acids long. Germline V gene sequence: CDR1 SNHLY, CDR2 FYNNEI. Trimming took off 4 bases at V and 3 bases at J, with 13 bases between the two ends. In nucleotides, the CDR3 is TGTGCCAGCAGTGTTTGGGGATTGAGCTACGAGCAGTACTTC. Amino acids: CASSVWGLSYEQYF.

CDR3 sequence: CASSGREGVFYEQYF. CDR3 in DNA: TGTGCCAGCAGTGGGAGGGAGGGCGTTTTCTACGAGCAGTACTTC. This sequence joins TRBV27 and TRBJ2-7; 7 positions match TRBD2. V lost 5 bases and J lost 3; bases outside the gene matches: 10. Germline loops: CDR1 MNHEY, CDR2 SMNVEV (reference sequence). This CDR3 contains 15 residues.

This clonotype was counted ten times or more. The rearrangement links TRBV25-1 to TRBJ1-1, with D unresolved. Germline V gives CDR1 MGHDK, CDR2 SYGVNS. The CDR3 is made up of 13 amino acids. V lost 6 bases and J 5 bases, leaving 13 bases between the germline ends. The CDR3 DNA is TGTGCCAGCAGGGCTGGGAAGGATACTGAAGCTTTCTTT. It specifies CASRAGKDTEAFF. The variable domain in full, completed from reference TRBV25-1 and TRBJ1-1, reads EADIYQTPRYLVIGTGKKITLECSQTMGHDKMYWYQQDPGMELHLIHYSYGVNSTEKGDLSSESTVSRIRTEHFPLTLESARPSHTSQYLCASRAGKDTEAFFGQGTRLTVV.

The chain carries TRBV19 and TRBJ1-1; 9 bases are shared with TRBD1. The CDR3 runs 13 residues. After removal of 3 bases from V and 6 bases from J, the junction contained 2 bases not matched to a gene. The germline V gene has CDR1 LNHDA and CDR2 SQIVND (reference sequence). The CDR3: CASSMGQGSEAFF. In DNA form, the CDR3 reads TGTGCCAGTAGTATGGGACAGGGCTCTGAAGCTTTCTTT. Combining the CDR3 with reference TRBV19 and TRBJ1-1 gives the whole variable domain DGGITQSPKYLFRKEGQNVTLSCEQNLNHDAMYWYRQDPGQGLRLIYYSQIVNDFQKGDIAEGYSVSREKKESFPLTVTSAQKNPTAFYLCASSMGQGSEAFFGQGTRLTVV.

This clonotype was counted a single time. The chain couples TRBV9 to TRBJ1-6; D not resolved. Trimming stripped 3 bases from V and 5 bases from J, with 3 bases between. CDR1 and CDR2 (germline): SGDLS, YYNGEE. The CDR3 spans 12 residues. CDR3 amino acids: CASSANNSPLHF. The CDR3 DNA follows: TGTGCCAGCAGCGCGAATAATTCACCCCTCCACTTT. Full variable domain (rest looked up from reference TRBV9 and TRBJ1-6): DSGVTQTPKHLITATGQRVTLRCSPRSGDLSVYWYQQSLDQGLQFLIQYYNGEERAKGNILERFSAQQFPDLHSELNLSSLELGDSALYFCASSANNSPLHFGNGTRLTVT.

This clonotype showed up many times. V usage is TRBV18 and J usage is TRBJ2-5, with unresolved D. V was pared by 8 bases and J by 5 bases, with 9 bases between. Germline V gene data show CDR1 as KGHSH and CDR2 as LQKENI. The CDR3 is 11 residues long. The DNA of the CDR3 is TGTGCCAGCAGTCCTGGGGAGACCCAGTACTTC. The encoded protein is CASSPGETQYF.

This clonotype was detected only once. The chain is built from TRBV13 and TRBJ2-5; 7 bases fit TRBD1. CDR3 length equals 15 residues. CDR1 is PRHDT and CDR2 is FYEKMQ in the germline V gene (reference sequence). V was pared by 3 bases and J by 5 bases, with 9 bases of the junction left unmatched. DNA of the CDR3: TGTGCCAGCAGCTTCGGGCAGGGGGTGCGCGAGACCCAGTACTTC. Translating it yields CASSFGQGVRETQYF.

The chain joins TRBV6-5 to TRBJ2-1, with D unresolved. V shed 5 bases and J shed 0 bases, with 11 bases lying between them. The length of the CDR3 is 15 residues. Germline lookup yields CDR1 MNHEY and CDR2 SVGAGI. The CDR3 spells CASSEFDNSYNEQFF. CDR3 coding DNA: TGTGCCAGCAGTGAATTCGACAACTCCTACAATGAGCAGTTCTTC.

The chain's CDR3 is CASSSGLAGGEDTQYF. Written as DNA, the CDR3 is TGTGCCAGCAGCTCTGGACTAGCGGGGGGCGAGGATACGCAGTATTTT. J is TRBJ2-3 and V is TRBV7-2; 14 bases agree with TRBD2. From germline, CDR1 is SGHTA and CDR2 FQGNSA. Trimming took 4 bases from V and 6 from J; bases not matched to a gene: 6. This CDR3 comprises 16 residues.

Concerning this clonotype itself: The missing conserved phenylalanine or tryptophan at the end of this CDR3 makes a read error likely. The chain has TRBV15 and TRBJ2-7; D might be TRBD1 (6 bases). The CDR3 runs 15 residues. In germline, CDR1 is LNHNV, CDR2 YYDKDF (reference sequence). Trimming left V 5 bases short and J 0 bases short, with 14 bases between. The CDR3 here is CATSLQGHGSYEQYS. The CDR3 bases are TGTGCCACCAGCCTTCAGGGGCATGGCTCCTACGAGCAGTACTCC.

The CDR3 is CTPETSPFYEQYF. CDR3 nucleotides: TGTACCCCCGAGACTAGCCCATTCTACGAGCAGTACTTC. The rearrangement joins TRBV30 to TRBJ2-7, with TRBD2 identical over 7 bases. The CDR3 covers 13 residues. Germline V lookup: CDR1 GTSNPN, CDR2 SVGIG (reference sequence).

This clonotype has only a few counts. The chain recombines TRBV20-1 with TRBJ2-5; D is undetermined. The J call is uncertain, as TRBJ2-1 better fits the DNA end. There are 16 residues in the CDR3. Germline loops: CDR1 DFQATT, CDR2 SNEGSKA (reference sequence). The CDR3 reads CSARITITDGSWEQFF. In DNA form, the CDR3 reads TGCAGTGCTAGAATTACCATTACAGATGGGTCATGGGAGCAGTTCTTC.

The chain uses TRBV2 and TRBJ2-7; 7 positions agree with TRBD1. CDR1 and CDR2 from the germline V gene are SNHLY and FYNNEI. With 5 bases clipped from V and 5 bases from J, the junction kept 12 bases outside the gene matches. CDR3 length equals 15 residues. The chain's CDR3 is CASSLRQGPLHEQYF. CDR3 coding DNA: TGTGCCAGCAGTCTCCGACAGGGACCTCTCCACGAGCAGTACTTC.

The chain recombines TRBV30 with TRBJ2-5; D gene uncertain. Germline lookup yields CDR1 GTSNPN and CDR2 SVGIG (reference sequence). Trimming cost V 4 bases and J 5 bases, with 14 bases left between them. The length of the CDR3 is 13 residues. This CDR3 reads CAWTGGVSETQYF. The DNA of the CDR3 is TGTGCCTGGACGGGTGGAGTTTCGGAGACCCAGTACTTC. Combining the CDR3 with reference TRBV30 and TRBJ2-5 gives the whole variable domain SQTIHQWPATLVQPVGSPLSLECTVEGTSNPNLYWYRQAAGRGLQLLFYSVGIGQISSEVPQNLSASRPQDRQFILSSKKLLLSDSGFYLCAWTGGVSETQYFGPGTRLLVL.

This clonotype showed up many times. The genes are TRBV10-1 and TRBJ2-5; 9 bases map to TRBD2. This CDR3 has 15 residues. CDR1 and CDR2 from the germline V gene are WNHNN and SYGVQD (reference sequence). V was clipped by 4 bases and J by 5 bases; unmatched bases: 8. The CDR3 DNA is TGCGCCAGCAGTGCCCGGGGACTAGCCGATGAGACCCAGTACTTC. It is translated as CASSARGLADETQYF.

This sequence joins TRBV27 and TRBJ2-1; TRBD2 matches 13 bases. The CDR3 has 16 amino acids. V lost 3 bases to trimming and J lost 7 bases; unmatched junction nucleotides: 6. The germline V gene encodes CDR1 MNHEY and CDR2 SMNVEV (reference sequence). CDR3 protein: CASSFFGLAGENEQFF. CDR3 in DNA: TGTGCCAGCAGTTTTTTTGGACTAGCGGGAGAGAATGAGCAGTTCTTC.

Only a few counts were recorded for this clonotype. V is TRBV7-2 and J is TRBJ2-7; D uncertain. V lost 5 bases and J lost 0, with 8 bases in between. Germline-derived CDR1 and CDR2 are SGHTA and FQGNSA. The CDR3 runs 13 residues. The DNA of the CDR3 is TGTGCCAGCAGCCCCCCCGGCTCCTACGAGCAGTACTTC. As protein: CASSPPGSYEQYF.

V is TRBV25-1 and J is TRBJ2-5; 7 bases are a match to TRBD1. V shed 1 base, J shed 3 bases, and the junction held 5 bases outside the gene matches. CDR3 length: 15 amino acids. Germline V CDR1 and CDR2: MGHDK, SYGVNS. CDR3: CASSELGGQKETQYF. The CDR3 DNA reads as TGTGCCAGCAGTGAATTAGGGGGACAGAAAGAGACCCAGTACTTC.

Of note for this clonotype: One end of the junction does not line up with germline, which may come from a read error. The chain couples TRBV5-1 to TRBJ2-1; D is unclear. This CDR3 has 12 residues. CDR1 SGHRS and CDR2 YFSETQ come from the germline V gene. The CDR3 reads CASSLGQNGQFF. CDR3 coding DNA: TGCGCCAGCAGCTTGGGGCAGAATGGGCAGTTCTTC.